The sequence of this T cell receptor (beta chain) was determined in a study of vaccination effects on CD4 cells after COVID-19. This clone came up a few times. The target antigen is unknown. The CDR3 loop spans 14 amino acids. Per the germline V gene, CDR1 is LGHNA and CDR2 is YSLEER. V dropped 3 bases and J dropped 8 bases, with 16 bases sitting between them. Before sequencing, viral peptide pools were used by the ViraFEST assay to expand antigen-specific CD4+ T cells. It was after more than 8 days of culture that CD4+ T cells were isolated. It was two doses of either the BNT162b2 or mRNA-1273 vaccine that participants received. On both days 3 and 7, half of the culture medium was replaced with IL-2 medium. Using immunoSEQ multiplex PCR, the repertoire was profiled, and TCRdb retains in-frame clones only, with some absent. The sample holds tens of thousands of clones, around 81% seen once.

The chain combines TRBV4-3 with TRBJ1-2; a weak D match, TRBD1 (6 bases). The TCR sequence derives from a human donor who received a COVID-19 vaccine. Source: CD4+ T cells from PBMCs cultured with HCoV-229E spike peptides, taken after COVID-19 vaccination. The CDR3, as DNA: TGCGCCAGCAGCCACACGAACAGGGAGGACGGCTACACCTTC. Its protein is CASSHTNREDGYTF.